This T cell receptor beta chain was sequenced for a study of blood T cell repertoires in COVID-19. Germline CDR1 and CDR2: LNHDA and SQIVND (reference sequence). The CDR3 spans 13 residues. The V end lost 4 bases, the J end lost 3 bases, and 7 bases lay between the germline ends. The Seattle patients joined while their infection was active and were tracked longitudinally afterward. As processed by the authors: Quantification of nucleated cells was approximated via reference gene primer amplification. Assay used: immunoSEQ multiplex PCR; TCRdb lists only in-frame clones, some missing. V and J calls and clone size are those listed in that table; D and trimming were worked out from the DNA. The table records some 220,000 clones, over 75% of them present only once.

The chain combines TRBV19 with TRBJ2-1; weak D call: TRBD1 (5 bases). The sequencing input was peripheral blood. The source is a man in his fifties or sixties with COVID-19, enrolled during active disease. This chain's CDR3 is CASSTDNYNEQFF. For the CDR3, the DNA is TGTGCCAGTAGTACGGACAACTACAATGAGCAGTTCTTC.